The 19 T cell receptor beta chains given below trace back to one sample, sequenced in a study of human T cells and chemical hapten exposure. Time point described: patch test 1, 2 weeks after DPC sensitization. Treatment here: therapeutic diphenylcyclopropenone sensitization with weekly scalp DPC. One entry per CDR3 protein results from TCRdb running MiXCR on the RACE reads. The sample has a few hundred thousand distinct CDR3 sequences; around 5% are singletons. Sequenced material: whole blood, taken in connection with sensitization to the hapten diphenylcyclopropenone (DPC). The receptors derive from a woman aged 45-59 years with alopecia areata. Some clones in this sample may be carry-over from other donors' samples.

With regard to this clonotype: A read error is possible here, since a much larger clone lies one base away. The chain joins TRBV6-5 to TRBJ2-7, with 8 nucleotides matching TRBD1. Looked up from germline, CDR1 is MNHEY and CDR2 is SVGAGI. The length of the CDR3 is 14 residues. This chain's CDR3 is CASSYLETGDELYF. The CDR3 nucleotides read TGTGCCAGCAGTTACTTAGAGACAGGGGACGAGCTGTACTTC.

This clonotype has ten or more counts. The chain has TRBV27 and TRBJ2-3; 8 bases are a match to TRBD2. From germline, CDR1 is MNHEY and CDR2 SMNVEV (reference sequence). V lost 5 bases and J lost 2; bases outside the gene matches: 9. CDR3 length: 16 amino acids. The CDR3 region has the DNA TGTGCCAGCAGTCTTAGGGTAGCGGGGTTCACAGATACGCAGTATTTT. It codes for CASSLRVAGFTDTQYF.

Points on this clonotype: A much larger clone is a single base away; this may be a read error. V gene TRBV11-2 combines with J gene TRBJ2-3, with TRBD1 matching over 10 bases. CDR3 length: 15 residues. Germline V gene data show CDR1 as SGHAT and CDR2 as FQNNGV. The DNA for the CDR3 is TGTGCCAGCAGCCAGACAGGGGGCGCGTCAGATACGCAGTTTTTT. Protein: CASSQTGGASDTQFF.

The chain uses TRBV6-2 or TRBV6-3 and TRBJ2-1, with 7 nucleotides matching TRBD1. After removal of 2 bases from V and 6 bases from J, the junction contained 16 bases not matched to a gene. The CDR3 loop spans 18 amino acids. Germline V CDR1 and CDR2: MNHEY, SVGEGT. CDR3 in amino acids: CASSYPQGEYLLSNEQFF. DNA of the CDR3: TGTGCCAGCAGTTACCCCCAGGGGGAATACCTACTCTCCAATGAGCAGTTCTTC.

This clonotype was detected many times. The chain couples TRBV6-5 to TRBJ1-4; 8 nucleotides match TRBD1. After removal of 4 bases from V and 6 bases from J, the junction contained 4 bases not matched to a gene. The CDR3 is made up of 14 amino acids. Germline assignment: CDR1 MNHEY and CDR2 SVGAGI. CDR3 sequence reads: CASSSGGSDEKLFF. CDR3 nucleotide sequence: TGTGCCAGCAGTTCAGGGGGCAGCGATGAAAAACTGTTTTTT.

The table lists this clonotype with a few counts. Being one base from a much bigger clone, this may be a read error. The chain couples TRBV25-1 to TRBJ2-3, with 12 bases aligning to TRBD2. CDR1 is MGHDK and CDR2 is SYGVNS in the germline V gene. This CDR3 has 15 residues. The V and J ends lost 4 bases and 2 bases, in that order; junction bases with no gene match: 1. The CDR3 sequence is CASSGTSGTTDTQYF. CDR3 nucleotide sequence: TGTGCCAGCAGTGGGACTAGCGGGACCACAGATACGCAGTATTTT.

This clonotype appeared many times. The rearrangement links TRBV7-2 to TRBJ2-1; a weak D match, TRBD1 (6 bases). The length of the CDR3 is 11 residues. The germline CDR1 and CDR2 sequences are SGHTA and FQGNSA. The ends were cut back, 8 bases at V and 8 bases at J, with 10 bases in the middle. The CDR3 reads CASWGLHEQFF. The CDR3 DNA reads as TGTGCCAGCTGGGGGCTTCATGAGCAGTTCTTC.

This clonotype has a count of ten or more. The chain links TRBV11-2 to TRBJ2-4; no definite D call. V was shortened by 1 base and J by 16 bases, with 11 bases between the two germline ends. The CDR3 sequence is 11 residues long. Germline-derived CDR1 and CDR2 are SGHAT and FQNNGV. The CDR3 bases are TGTGCCAGCAGCTTAGGCGATGCGCGATACTTC. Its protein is CASSLGDARYF.

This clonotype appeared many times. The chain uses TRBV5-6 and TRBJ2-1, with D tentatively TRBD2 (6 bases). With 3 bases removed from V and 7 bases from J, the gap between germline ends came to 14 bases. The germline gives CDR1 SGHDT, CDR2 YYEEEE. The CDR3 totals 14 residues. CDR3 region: CASSYRGEPNEQFF. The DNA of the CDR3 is TGTGCCAGCAGCTATCGCGGGGAGCCGAATGAGCAGTTCTTC.

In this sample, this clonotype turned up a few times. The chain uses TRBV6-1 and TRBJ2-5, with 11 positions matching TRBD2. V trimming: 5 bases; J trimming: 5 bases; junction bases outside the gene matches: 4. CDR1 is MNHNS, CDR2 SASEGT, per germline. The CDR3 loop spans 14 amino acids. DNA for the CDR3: TGTGCCAGCAGTCCTAGCGGGAGGACGGAGACCCAGTACTTC. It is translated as CASSPSGRTETQYF.

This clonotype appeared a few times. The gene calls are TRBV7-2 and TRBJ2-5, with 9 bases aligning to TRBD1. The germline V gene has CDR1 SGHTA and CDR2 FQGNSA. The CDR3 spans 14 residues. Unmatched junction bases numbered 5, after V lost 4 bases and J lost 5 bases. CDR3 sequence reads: CASSSGTGWETQYF. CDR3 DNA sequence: TGTGCCAGCAGCTCCGGGACAGGGTGGGAGACCCAGTACTTC. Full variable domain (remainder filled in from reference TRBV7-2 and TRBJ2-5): GAGVSQSPSNKVTEKGKDVELRCDPISGHTALYWYRQSLGQGLEFLIYFQGNSAPDKSGLPSDRFSAERTGGSVSTLTIQRTQQEDSAVYLCASSSGTGWETQYFGPGTRLLVL.

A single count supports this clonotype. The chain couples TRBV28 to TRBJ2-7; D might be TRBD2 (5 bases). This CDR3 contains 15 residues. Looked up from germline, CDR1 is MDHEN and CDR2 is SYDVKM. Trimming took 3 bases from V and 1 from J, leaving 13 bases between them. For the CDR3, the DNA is TGTGCCAGCAGTTTCCGTGGACTCGTATCCTACGAGCAGTACTTC. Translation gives CASSFRGLVSYEQYF.

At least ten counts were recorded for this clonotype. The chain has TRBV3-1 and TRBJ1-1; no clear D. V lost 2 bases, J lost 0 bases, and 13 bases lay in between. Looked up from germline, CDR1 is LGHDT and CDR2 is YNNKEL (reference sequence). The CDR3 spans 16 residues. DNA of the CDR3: TGTGCCAGCAGCCAATATCCCTATGGGATGAACACTGAAGCTTTCTTT. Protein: CASSQYPYGMNTEAFF.

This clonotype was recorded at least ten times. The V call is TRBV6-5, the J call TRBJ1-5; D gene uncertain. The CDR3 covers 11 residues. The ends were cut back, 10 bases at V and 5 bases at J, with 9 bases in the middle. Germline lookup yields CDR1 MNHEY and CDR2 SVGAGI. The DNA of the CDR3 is TGTGCCATCCCACCCTATCAGCCCCAGCATTTT. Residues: CAIPPYQPQHF.

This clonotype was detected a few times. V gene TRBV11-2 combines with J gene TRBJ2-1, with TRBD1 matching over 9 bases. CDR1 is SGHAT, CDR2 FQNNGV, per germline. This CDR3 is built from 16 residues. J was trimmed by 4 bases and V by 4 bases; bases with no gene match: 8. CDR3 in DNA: TGTGCCAGCAGCTCTGTTCGGGGACAGGGATACAATGAGCAGTTCTTC. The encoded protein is CASSSVRGQGYNEQFF.

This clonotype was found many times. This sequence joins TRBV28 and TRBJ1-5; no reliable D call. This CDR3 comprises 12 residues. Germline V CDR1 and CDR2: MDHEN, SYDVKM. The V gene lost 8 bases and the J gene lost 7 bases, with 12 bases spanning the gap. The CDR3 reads CASAEGSQPQHF. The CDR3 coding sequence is TGTGCCAGCGCGGAAGGGAGCCAGCCCCAGCATTTT.

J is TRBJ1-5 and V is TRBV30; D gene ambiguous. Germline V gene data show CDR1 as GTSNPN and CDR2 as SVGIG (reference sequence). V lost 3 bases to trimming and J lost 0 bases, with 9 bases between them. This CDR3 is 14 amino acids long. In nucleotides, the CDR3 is TGTGCCTGGAGCGTGCAGAGTAGCAATCAGCCCCAGCATTTT. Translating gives CAWSVQSSNQPQHF.

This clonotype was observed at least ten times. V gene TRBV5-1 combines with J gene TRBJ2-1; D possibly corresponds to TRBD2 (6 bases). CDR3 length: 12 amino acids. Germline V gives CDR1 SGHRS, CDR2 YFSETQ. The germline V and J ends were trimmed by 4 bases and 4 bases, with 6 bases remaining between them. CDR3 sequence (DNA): TGCGCCAGCAGCCGGGGGTACAATGAGCAGTTCTTC. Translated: CASSRGYNEQFF.

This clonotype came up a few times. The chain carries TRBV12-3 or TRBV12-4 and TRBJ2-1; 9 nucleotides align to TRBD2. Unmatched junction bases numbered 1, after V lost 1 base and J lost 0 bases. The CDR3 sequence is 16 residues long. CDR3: CASSLGSGSSYNEQFF. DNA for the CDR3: TGTGCCAGCAGTTTAGGTAGCGGGAGCTCCTACAATGAGCAGTTCTTC.